This TCR beta chain was sequenced for a study of human T cells and chemical hapten exposure (dated by TCRdb to the early 2020s). Describing the broader study: For sensitization, 2% DPC in acetone was applied to a roughly 2 cm by roughly 2 cm area of upper inner arm skin. Patch testing on the upper back used Finn chambers containing 0.01% DPC, with scoring done after 6 days according to International Contact Dermatitis Research Group standards. For TCR sequencing, blood came from over 25 alopecia patients at anywhere from one to four time points (pre-sensitization, 2, 6 and 24 weeks). Most of the patients in the cohort were female, and the cohort covered alopecia areata with under or over 50% scalp involvement, alopecia totalis and alopecia universalis. Patient blood was sampled pre-sensitization (week 0) and at 2, 6 and about 24 weeks after DPC sensitization. Libraries were pooled for sequencing, and per-sample TCR yields varied mainly because of small differences in library volumes within the pool. Weekly therapeutic DPC doses were additionally applied to the scalp of patients throughout the roughly 25-week study period. The study tracked peripheral blood TCR repertoire changes in vivo during primary and secondary sensitization to the hapten diphenylcyclopropenone (DPC) in alopecia patients. Overall study results and their limits: The number of TCRs above 1 in 1000 frequency did not change with DPC sensitization; there was no evidence of global repertoire structure alterations. After repeated subsampling, the strength of the expansion versus patch-test correlation and the threshold at which it became significant changed. Patch test score was positively correlated with the number of PT1 expanded TCRs, with significance at thresholds 8, 16 and 32 but not at 4. Significantly more large CDR3 similarity clusters were formed by expanded TCRs than by pre-sensitization or healthy control sets, consistent with antigen-driven responses. Because all patients had alopecia, a presumed autoimmune disease, the immune response of the patients might differ from that of healthy individuals.

Explained via the paper, the time point label denotes: pre-sensitization, week 0. The sample's treatment or condition label, in plain terms: therapeutic diphenylcyclopropenone sensitization with weekly scalp DPC. At every patch-test visit, the blood draw took place before the patch test was put on. To be eligible, patients had to be aged 18 to 70, diagnosed with alopecia and judged suitable for DPC therapy, while pregnant patients were excluded. Total RNA was extracted from unfractionated whole blood collected in Tempus Blood RNA tubes. Comments on this clonotype: The specificity of this receptor is unknown. The record has no base qualities; no much larger clone is one base away.

The receptor library was made with RACE. Sequencing took place on a NextSeq 500. During library preparation, unique molecular identifiers were attached to individual cDNA molecules so that TCRs could be counted quantitatively and reproducibly. Each blood RNA sample was used to sequence both TCR alpha and TCR beta chains. Per the original workflow: Samples had a median of about 90,000 TCRs, with a range from about 23,224 to 750,000. The Decombinator software suite was used to annotate V, J and CDR3 in the TCR reads. For PS versus PT1 abundance plots, all samples were subsampled to the same number of TCRs (28,000). Expanded TCRs were defined as absent before sensitization and observed at least eight times at the 2-week time point. TCRdb cleaned the public reads at Q25 with fastp, built clones with MiXCR and kept in-frame beta chains. Merged by CDR3 protein, the rows form single entries marked with the most common genes and DNA. What appears here as the V and J calls and clone size reflects TCRdb's work, not the paper's. The sample table records around 250,000 distinct CDR3 sequences; 8.6% of these occur just once. The ten most abundant clones make up over 2% of the sample.

The clonotype comes from a woman between 40 and 50 years old with alopecia areata. Some clones in this sample may be carry-over from other donors' samples. Material: whole blood, obtained in connection with sensitization to the hapten diphenylcyclopropenone (DPC).

The nucleotide sequence is given as TGCGCCAGCAGCCAAGAGATTACCGGGGAGCTGTTTTTT. This is translated as CASSQEITGELFF. The sequence joins TRBV4-3 to TRBJ2-2; no D gene call is confident. CDR1 and CDR2 are drawn from the germline V gene: LGHNA, YSLEER. Trimming costs V 0 bases and J 5 bases, and their ends lie 4 bases apart. Taken from cysteine to phenylalanine, the CDR3 has 13 residues. Of the read, only the CDR3 DNA is kept; its 39 bases are in frame from base 1.